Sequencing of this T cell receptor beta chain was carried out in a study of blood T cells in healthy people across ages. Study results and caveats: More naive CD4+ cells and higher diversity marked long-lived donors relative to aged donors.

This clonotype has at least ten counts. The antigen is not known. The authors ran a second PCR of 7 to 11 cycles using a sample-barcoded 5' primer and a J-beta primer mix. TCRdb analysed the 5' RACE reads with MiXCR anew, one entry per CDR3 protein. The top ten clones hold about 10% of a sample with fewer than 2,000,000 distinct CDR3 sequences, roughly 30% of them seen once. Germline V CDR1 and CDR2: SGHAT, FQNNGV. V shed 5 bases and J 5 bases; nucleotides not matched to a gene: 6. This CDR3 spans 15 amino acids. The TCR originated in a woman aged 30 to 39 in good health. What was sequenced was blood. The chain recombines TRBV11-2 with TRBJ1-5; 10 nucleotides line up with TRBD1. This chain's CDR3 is CASSPGTGADQPQHF. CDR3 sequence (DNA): TGTGCCAGCAGCCCGGGGACAGGGGCGGATCAGCCCCAGCATTTT.